This T cell receptor beta chain appears in the sequencing data of a study of shared clonotypes between healthy human individuals. Study-level background: Three plates each covered CD4 naive and memory; CD8 naive two, CD8 memory one. Study findings and constraints: Clonotypes shared by all four donors outscored non-shared clonotypes in generation probability.

Investigators spread the genomic DNA of each subset evenly over several immunoSEQ plates. The table came from immunoSEQ multiplex PCR; TCRdb's copy has only in-frame clones and leaves some out. Among over 2 million clones listed, roughly 92% were seen once. V lost 0 bases and J lost 0, with 10 bases in between. Germline V gene lookup returns CDR1 SGDLS and CDR2 YYNGEE. The CDR3 length is 16 residues. Of note for this clone: What it binds is unknown.

A CD45RA+ naive subset and a CD45RA-negative memory subset were split from CD4+ cells. This TCR was recovered from a man aged 18-30 years in good health. Some clones in this sample may be carry-over from other donors' samples. J is TRBJ2-1 and V is TRBV9; possibly TRBD2 for D (5 bases). Sequencing was done on a sample of naive CD4+ T cells from PBMCs. This sample's subset: CD45RA+ positively selected. In nucleotides, the CDR3 is TGTGCCAGCAGCGTAGTGAGCGGTACCTCCTACAATGAGCAGTTCTTC. Translation gives CASSVVSGTSYNEQFF.